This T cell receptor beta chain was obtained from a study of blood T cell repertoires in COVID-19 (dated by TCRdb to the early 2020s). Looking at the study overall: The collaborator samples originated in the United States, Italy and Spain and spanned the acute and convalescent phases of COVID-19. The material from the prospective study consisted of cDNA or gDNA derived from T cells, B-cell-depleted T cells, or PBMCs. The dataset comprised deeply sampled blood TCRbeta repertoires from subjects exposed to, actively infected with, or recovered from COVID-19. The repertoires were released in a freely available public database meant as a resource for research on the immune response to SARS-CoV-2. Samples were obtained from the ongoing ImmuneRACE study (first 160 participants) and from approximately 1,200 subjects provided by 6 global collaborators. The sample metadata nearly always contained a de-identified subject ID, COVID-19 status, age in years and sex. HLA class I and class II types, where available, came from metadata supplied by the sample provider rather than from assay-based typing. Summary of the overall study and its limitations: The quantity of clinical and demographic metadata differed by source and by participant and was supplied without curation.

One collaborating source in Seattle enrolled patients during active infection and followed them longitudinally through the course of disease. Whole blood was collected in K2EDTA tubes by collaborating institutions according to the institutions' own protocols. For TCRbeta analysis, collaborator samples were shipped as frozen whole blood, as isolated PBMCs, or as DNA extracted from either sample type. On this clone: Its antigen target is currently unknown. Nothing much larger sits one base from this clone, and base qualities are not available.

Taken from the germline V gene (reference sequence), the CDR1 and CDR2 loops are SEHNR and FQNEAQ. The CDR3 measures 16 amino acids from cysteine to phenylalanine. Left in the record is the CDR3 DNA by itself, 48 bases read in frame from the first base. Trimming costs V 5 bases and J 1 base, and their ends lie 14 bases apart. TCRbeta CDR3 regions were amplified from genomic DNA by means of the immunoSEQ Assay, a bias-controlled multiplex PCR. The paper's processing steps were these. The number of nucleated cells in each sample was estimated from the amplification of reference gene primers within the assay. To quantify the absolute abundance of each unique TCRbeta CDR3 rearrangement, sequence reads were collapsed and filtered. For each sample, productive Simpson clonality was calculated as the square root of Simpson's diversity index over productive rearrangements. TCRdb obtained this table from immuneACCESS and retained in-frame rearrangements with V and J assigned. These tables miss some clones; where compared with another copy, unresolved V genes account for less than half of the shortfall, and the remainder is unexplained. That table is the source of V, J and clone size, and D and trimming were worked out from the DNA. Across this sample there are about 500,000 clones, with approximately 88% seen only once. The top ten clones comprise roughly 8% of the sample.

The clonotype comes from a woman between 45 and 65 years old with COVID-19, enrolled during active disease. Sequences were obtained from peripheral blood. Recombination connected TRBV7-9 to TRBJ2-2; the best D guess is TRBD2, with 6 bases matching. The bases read TGTGCCAGCAGCCCCTTTTTCGGGGGGAACACCGGGGAGCTGTTTTTT. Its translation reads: CASSPFFGGNTGELFF.